Below, 9 T cell receptor beta chains from the same sample are listed, as sequenced in a study of HIV-infected patients and healthy controls. cDNA was made from about 500 ng RNA using alpha and beta constant primers. Alpha and beta chain libraries were made separately by chain-specific third strand synthesis with multiplexing indices. TCRdb itself ran the 5' RACE reads through MiXCR, one entry per CDR3 protein. The repertoire holds roughly 14,000 distinct CDR3 sequences, with roughly an eighth as singletons. Roughly three months, about 14 weeks, into antiretroviral therapy, follow-up blood was collected. No cell fractionation was done, so the repertoire covers all unsorted peripheral blood T cells. Source: blood, taken during antiretroviral therapy. These TCRs come from an adult with HIV infection. The donor label of this sample is uncertain.

This clonotype occurred many times. V is TRBV6-5 and J is TRBJ2-5; no clear D. CDR3 length: 14 residues. Germline V CDR1 and CDR2: MNHEY, SVGAGI. Trimming took 6 bases from V and 2 from J, leaving 13 bases between them. In DNA form, the CDR3 reads TGTGCCAGCAGACTTAATCAGAGACAAGAGACCCAGTACTTC. Amino acids: CASRLNQRQETQYF.

Comments on this clonotype: This may be a read error: a much more frequent sequence differs by one nucleotide. The chain uses TRBV29-1 and TRBJ2-7; possibly TRBD1 for D (6 bases). This CDR3 region has 12 residues. Trimming stripped 5 bases from V and 4 bases from J, with 12 bases between. Per germline, CDR1 SQVTM and CDR2 ANQGSEA. The CDR3 bases are TGCAGCGTTCAGGACAGTAGATACGAGCAGTACTTC. Protein product: CSVQDSRYEQYF.

This clonotype was seen repeatedly, ten times or more. The V gene is TRBV18, the J gene TRBJ2-1; tentatively, D is TRBD1 or TRBD2 (5 bases each). The CDR3 runs 11 residues. V dropped 5 bases and J dropped 9 bases, with 8 bases sitting between them. Germline CDR1 KGHSH, CDR2 LQKENI. The CDR3 nucleotides are TGTGCCAGCTCAACCGGGACTGAGCAGTTCTTC. This translates into CASSTGTEQFF.

This clonotype was recorded many times. The genes are TRBV4-1 and TRBJ1-4; 8 nucleotides match TRBD1. This CDR3 region has 15 residues. Germline assignment: CDR1 MGHRA and CDR2 YSYEKL. J was trimmed by 8 bases and V by 3 bases; bases with no gene match: 8. The DNA of the CDR3 is TGCGCCAGCAGCCAGGCAGGGGGCAAGGCAGAAAAACTGTTTTTT. As protein: CASSQAGGKAEKLFF.

This clonotype has at least ten counts. The V call is TRBV20-1, the J call TRBJ1-1, with a weak D call TRBD1 (6 bases). Germline CDR1 reads DFQATT; CDR2 reads SNEGSKA (reference sequence). The CDR3 totals 13 residues. V lost 6 bases and J 0 bases, leaving 11 bases between the germline ends. CDR3 bases: TGCAGTGCGGGGGACACATTGAACACTGAAGCTTTCTTT. It is translated as CSAGDTLNTEAFF.

In this sample, this clonotype turned up many times. This rearrangement joins TRBV11-2 to TRBJ2-7, with D unresolved. The V gene's germline CDR1 is SGHAT and CDR2 FQNNGV. The CDR3 length is 14 residues. Trimming took off 3 bases at V and 2 bases at J, with 11 bases between the two ends. The CDR3 reads CASSFFTVTYEQYF. In DNA, the CDR3 is TGTGCCAGCAGCTTTTTTACGGTTACCTACGAGCAGTACTTC.

At least ten counts were recorded for this clonotype. The chain combines TRBV24-1 with TRBJ1-5, with 11 bases fitting TRBD1. This CDR3 contains 16 residues. The V gene end was trimmed by 3 bases and the J gene end by 6 bases; junction bases not matched to a gene: 6. Germline values: CDR1 KGHDR, CDR2 SFDVKD. CDR3 bases: TGTGCCACCAGTGATCCCGGGACAGGGGGTTTTCAGCCCCAGCATTTT. Translation gives CATSDPGTGGFQPQHF.

The chain has TRBV9 and TRBJ2-2, with D maybe TRBD1 (6 bases). Between the trimmed V and J ends, which lost 4 bases and 3 bases, there was a span of 13 bases. Germline V CDR1 and CDR2: SGDLS, YYNGEE. This CDR3 comprises 15 residues. The chain's CDR3 is CASSPEGGYTGELFF. Written as DNA, the CDR3 is TGTGCCAGCAGCCCAGAAGGGGGATACACCGGGGAGCTGTTTTTT.

This clonotype has only a few counts. This rearrangement joins TRBV6-5 to TRBJ2-1; D is unresolved. The CDR3 extends over 15 amino acids. From germline, CDR1 is MNHEY and CDR2 SVGAGI. Between the trimmed V and J ends, which lost 1 base and 9 bases, there was a span of 16 bases. The CDR3 DNA follows: TGTGCCAGCAGTTACTTGGGGAAAGGGCTTGGTGAGCAGTTCTTC. This sequence encodes CASSYLGKGLGEQFF.